The 30 T cell receptor beta chains below come from one sample, sequenced in a study of OX40 agonist ivuxolimab in advanced cancers. Profiling relied on immunoSEQ multiplex PCR, and the TCRdb table lists in-frame clones only, not all of them. The sample contains over 13,000 clones, 70% of which appear only once. The sequences come from CD4+ or CD8+ T cells sorted from blood, collected in a trial of the OX40 agonist ivuxolimab. The receptors come from an adult with an advanced solid tumor such as melanoma, head and neck, liver or kidney cancer.

This clone was detected only a few times. The sample carries other DNA sequences with the same CDR3. V and J are TRBV19 and TRBJ1-1; D gene unclear. The germline CDR1 and CDR2 sequences are LNHDA and SQIVND (reference sequence). Trimming left V 3 bases short and J 1 base short, with 9 bases between. This CDR3 has 14 residues. CDR3 amino acids: CASSMGQSNTEAFF. CDR3 bases: TGTGCCAGTAGTATGGGCCAGTCGAACACTGAAGCTTTCTTT.

Comment on this clone: A read error may produce the germline difference seen at one junction end. The chain employs TRBV7-7 and TRBJ2-1; 7 bases line up with TRBD1. The CDR3 covers 13 residues. Germline CDR1 SSHAT, CDR2 FNYEAQ (reference sequence). This CDR3 reads CASSIQGRNEQFF. The DNA for the CDR3 is TGTGCTAGCAGCATACAGGGGCGCAATGAGCAGTTCTTC.

This chain uses TRBV10-3 with TRBJ2-7; D remains ambiguous. Germline CDR1 and CDR2: ENHRY and SYGVKD. The CDR3 covers 15 residues. V was trimmed by 0 bases and J by 5 bases, leaving 14 bases between them. CDR3 amino acids: CAISESDPTLDEQYF. Written as DNA, the CDR3 is TGTGCCATCAGTGAGTCGGACCCCACTCTGGACGAGCAGTACTTC.

This chain connects TRBV6-1 to TRBJ2-7; D is perhaps TRBD1 (5 bases). CDR3 length: 12 residues. V lost 9 bases and J lost 4, with 13 bases in between. Per germline, CDR1 MNHNS and CDR2 SASEGT. CDR3 amino acids: CASRGLPYEQYF. The CDR3 nucleotides are TGTGCCAGTAGGGGATTACCGTACGAGCAGTACTTC.

The rearrangement uses TRBV28 and TRBJ1-5, with a weak D call TRBD1 (5 bases). The V and J ends lost 2 bases and 3 bases respectively, with 8 bases between them. Germline values: CDR1 MDHEN, CDR2 SYDVKM. The CDR3 has 14 amino acids. CDR3 nucleotides: TGTGCCAGCAGTTTACGGGGGTACAATCAGCCCCAGCATTTT. Protein product: CASSLRGYNQPQHF.

This clone was seen only once. The rearrangement joins TRBV13 to TRBJ1-1; 7 nucleotides match TRBD1. The CDR3 loop spans 18 amino acids. V lost 5 bases, J lost 1 base, and 16 bases stayed unmatched. Germline CDR1 and CDR2: PRHDT and FYEKMQ (reference sequence). The CDR3 coding sequence is TGTGCCAGCAGCACTACCCTATCCCGGGACAGAAAGAACACTGAAGCTTTCTTT. Protein sequence: CASSTTLSRDRKNTEAFF.

V is TRBV16 and J is TRBJ2-7; possible D gene TRBD1, 6 bases. This CDR3 spans 15 amino acids. The V gene lost 1 base and the J gene lost 0 bases, with 10 bases spanning the gap. Germline-derived CDR1 and CDR2 are KGHSY and FQNENV. CDR3 sequence: CASSQFQGRSYEQYF. In nucleotides, the CDR3 is TGTGCCAGCAGCCAATTCCAGGGGCGCTCCTACGAGCAGTACTTC. The variable domain in full, completed from reference TRBV16 and TRBJ2-7, reads GEEVAQTPKHLVRGEGQKAKLYCAPIKGHSYVFWYQQVLKNEFKFLISFQNENVFDETGMPKERFSAKCLPNSPCSLEIQATKLEDSAVYFCASSQFQGRSYEQYFGPGTRLTVT.

The V and J genes are TRBV7-3 and TRBJ2-7; D is tentatively TRBD1 or TRBD2 (5 bases each). This CDR3 has 13 amino acids. Germline CDR1 reads SGHTA; CDR2 reads FQGTGA. Trimming left V 3 bases short and J 3 bases short, with 9 bases between. This CDR3 is CASSLGRGYEQYF. The CDR3 coding sequence is TGTGCCAGCAGCTTGGGACGCGGCTACGAGCAGTACTTC.

This chain links TRBV19 with TRBJ2-7, with a weak D call TRBD2 (6 bases). The V end was cut by 6 bases, the J end by 1 base, with 16 bases between. The CDR3 has 15 amino acids. Germline CDR1 is LNHDA and CDR2 is SQIVND (reference sequence). CDR3 region: CASSGGTGQSYEQYF. The CDR3 region has the DNA TGTGCCAGTAGCGGGGGAACAGGTCAGTCCTACGAGCAGTACTTC.

The V gene is TRBV5-4, the J gene TRBJ2-3, with 13 bases lining up with TRBD2. J lost 0 bases, V lost 4 bases, and 5 bases had no gene match. Germline values: CDR1 SGHNT, CDR2 YYREEE (reference sequence). The CDR3 covers 17 residues. The CDR3 protein is CASSPGLAGDSTDTQYF. The DNA for the CDR3 is TGTGCCAGCAGCCCAGGACTAGCGGGAGACAGCACAGATACGCAGTATTTT.

This clone was detected only a few times. The chain couples TRBV30 to TRBJ2-7, with 15 bases identical to TRBD2. The J segment lost 3 bases and the V segment lost 1 base, leaving 7 bases of the junction unmatched. The CDR3 is made up of 17 amino acids. In germline, CDR1 is GTSNPN, CDR2 SVGIG (reference sequence). CDR3 sequence reads: CAWSGGTSGRLLYEQYF. In DNA, the CDR3 is TGTGCCTGGAGTGGGGGGACTAGCGGGAGGCTACTCTACGAGCAGTACTTC.

The chain employs TRBV2 and TRBJ2-3, with 8 bases that match TRBD1. CDR1 is SNHLY and CDR2 is FYNNEI in the germline V gene. CDR3 length equals 16 residues. The V segment lost 6 bases and the J segment 3 bases; nucleotides outside the gene matches: 11. CDR3 loop: CASSRWGQEVTDTQYF. The CDR3 region has the DNA TGTGCCAGCAGCCGATGGGGACAGGAAGTGACAGATACGCAGTATTTT. Looking up the rest from reference TRBV2 and TRBJ2-3 gives the full variable domain: EPEVTQTPSHQVTQMGQEVILRCVPISNHLYFYWYRQILGQKVEFLVSFYNNEISEKSEIFDDQFSVERPDGSNFTLKIRSTKLEDSAMYFCASSRWGQEVTDTQYFGPGTRLTVL.

The chain couples TRBV29-1 to TRBJ1-1; 10 nucleotides match TRBD1. Germline V gene lookup returns CDR1 SQVTM and CDR2 ANQGSEA. V lost 7 bases, J lost 4 bases, and 3 bases stayed unmatched. The CDR3 is 12 amino acids. The CDR3 is CSAWTGGTEAFF. The CDR3 region has the DNA TGCAGCGCCTGGACAGGGGGCACTGAAGCTTTCTTT. The whole variable domain, remainder taken from reference TRBV29-1 and TRBJ1-1, is SAVISQKPSRDICQRGTSLTIQCQVDSQVTMMFWYRQQPGQSLTLIATANQGSEATYESGFVIDKFPISRPNLTFSTLTVSNMSPEDSSIYLCSAWTGGTEAFFGQGTRLTVV.

The chain is built from TRBV5-1 and TRBJ2-7; maybe TRBD2 (6 bases). Germline lookup yields CDR1 SGHRS and CDR2 YFSETQ. Trimming took 4 bases from V and 3 from J, leaving 11 bases between them. The CDR3 sequence is 13 residues long. The CDR3 nucleotides are TGCGCCAGCAGCCAGGGACTCGACTACGAGCAGTACTTC. Its translation: CASSQGLDYEQYF.

DNA for the CDR3: TGTGCCAGTACCCCCCCCGGGACAGGGCCCTACGAGCAGTACTTC. Translation: CASTPPGTGPYEQYF. The chain has TRBV19 and TRBJ2-7, with 9 positions matching TRBD1. This CDR3 is built from 15 residues. The germline V gene has CDR1 LNHDA and CDR2 SQIVND (reference sequence). Trimming cost V 7 bases and J 2 bases; bases outside gene matches: 9.

This clone is deemed medium-sized. This sequence joins TRBV29-1 and TRBJ2-1; 11 bases are a match to TRBD2. The germline CDR1 and CDR2 sequences are SQVTM and ANQGSEA. The CDR3 is made up of 16 amino acids. With V trimmed by 6 bases and J by 1 base, 8 bases remained unmatched. The CDR3 DNA follows: TGCAGCGTGCTTAGTAGCGGGAGGGTATCCTACAATGAGCAGTTCTTC. Translated: CSVLSSGRVSYNEQFF.

This clone has a single count. The genes are TRBV5-5 and TRBJ1-1, with D maybe TRBD1 (5 bases). CDR3 length equals 13 residues. The germline V and J ends were trimmed by 7 bases and 2 bases, with 12 bases remaining between them. Looked up from germline, CDR1 is SGHKS and CDR2 is YYEKEE (reference sequence). The CDR3 DNA reads as TGTGCCAGCTTTATAGGGGTTAACACTGAAGCTTTCTTT. Encoded protein: CASFIGVNTEAFF.

The chain couples TRBV7-9 to TRBJ1-1, with D hard to call. The CDR3 sequence is 15 residues long. Germline CDR1 and CDR2: SEHNR and FQNEAQ (reference sequence). Trimming took off 2 bases at V and 0 bases at J, with 10 bases between the two ends. The CDR3 sequence: CASSLMNSLNTEAFF. CDR3 in DNA: TGTGCCAGCAGCTTAATGAACAGCCTGAACACTGAAGCTTTCTTT.

The rearrangement joins TRBV5-1 to TRBJ2-5; 9 positions match TRBD1. V trimming: 6 bases; J trimming: 5 bases; junction bases outside the gene matches: 5. CDR3 length: 13 amino acids. Germline CDR1 reads SGHRS; CDR2 reads YFSETQ. CDR3 bases: TGCGCCAGCAAACAGGGGGCTGGGGAGACCCAGTACTTC. It codes for CASKQGAGETQYF.

The rearrangement joins TRBV7-3 to TRBJ2-2; D is ambiguous. Trimming stripped 5 bases from V and 5 bases from J, with 9 bases between. From germline, CDR1 is SGHTA and CDR2 FQGTGA. This CDR3 spans 13 amino acids. The CDR3 sequence is CASSHGPTGELFF. The DNA for the CDR3 is TGTGCCAGCAGCCACGGACCGACCGGGGAGCTGTTTTTT.

This rearrangement joins TRBV19 to TRBJ1-1, with TRBD1 matching 11 bases. The germline CDR1 and CDR2 sequences are LNHDA and SQIVND (reference sequence). V was pared by 3 bases and J by 10 bases, with 1 base of the junction left unmatched. The CDR3 has 12 amino acids. The CDR3, as DNA: TGTGCCAGTAGTATCGGGACAGGGGGAGCTTTCTTT. Protein product: CASSIGTGGAFF.

A few counts support this clone. The chain is built from TRBV5-6 and TRBJ2-1, with TRBD2 identical over 8 bases. This CDR3 region has 15 residues. The germline V gene has CDR1 SGHDT and CDR2 YYEEEE. The J segment lost 1 base and the V segment lost 4 bases, leaving 4 bases of the junction unmatched. The CDR3: CASSPSGGSYNEQFF. CDR3 nucleotides: TGTGCCAGCAGCCCCTCGGGGGGGTCCTACAATGAGCAGTTCTTC.

The chain is built from TRBV16 and TRBJ1-2, with a weak D call TRBD1 (5 bases). Germline V lookup: CDR1 KGHSY, CDR2 FQNENV. The germline V and J ends were trimmed by 2 bases and 5 bases, with 9 bases remaining between them. The CDR3 is 13 residues long. The CDR3 coding sequence is TGTGCCAGCAGCCAAGGGGGATTTTATGGCTACACCTTC. This translates into CASSQGGFYGYTF.

The table lists this clone with a few counts. The chain employs TRBV19 and TRBJ2-5; 9 positions match TRBD2. This CDR3 has 14 amino acids. Germline V CDR1 and CDR2: LNHDA, SQIVND (reference sequence). V was clipped by 4 bases and J by 4 bases; unmatched bases: 4. CDR3 DNA sequence: TGTGCCAGTAGTACTAGCGGGAATGGAGAGACCCAGTACTTC. This sequence encodes CASSTSGNGETQYF. The full variable domain, rest sourced from reference TRBV19 and TRBJ2-5, is DGGITQSPKYLFRKEGQNVTLSCEQNLNHDAMYWYRQDPGQGLRLIYYSQIVNDFQKGDIAEGYSVSREKKESFPLTVTSAQKNPTAFYLCASSTSGNGETQYFGPGTRLLVL.

The rearrangement links TRBV6-5 to TRBJ2-5, with D possibly matching TRBD2 (6 bases). The germline V gene has CDR1 MNHEY and CDR2 SVGAGI. V lost 0 bases and J 3 bases, leaving 11 bases between the germline ends. The CDR3 has 15 residues. The CDR3 nucleotides read TGTGCCAGCAGTTACTCACGACTAGGGGAAGAGACCCAGTACTTC. Its translation: CASSYSRLGEETQYF.

CDR3 sequence reads: CASSQREIGELFF. CDR3 DNA sequence: TGTGCCAGCAGCCAGCGGGAGATCGGGGAGCTGTTTTTT. The chain links TRBV4-2 to TRBJ2-2; 7 nucleotides align to TRBD2. Trimming took 3 bases from V and 7 from J; bases not matched to a gene: 2. CDR1 is LGHNA and CDR2 is YNFKEQ in the germline V gene. CDR3 size: 13 residues.

CDR3 in DNA: TGTGCCAGCAGTGACCCTGGACAGGGGGATCAGCCCCAGCATTTT. This gives the protein CASSDPGQGDQPQHF. J is TRBJ1-5 and V is TRBV25-1; 10 nucleotides align to TRBD1. V lost 3 bases and J lost 5; bases outside the gene matches: 4. The CDR3 is made up of 15 amino acids. Germline CDR1 reads MGHDK; CDR2 reads SYGVNS. The variable domain in full, with the rest retrieved from reference TRBV25-1 and TRBJ1-5, is EADIYQTPRYLVIGTGKKITLECSQTMGHDKMYWYQQDPGMELHLIHYSYGVNSTEKGDLSSESTVSRIRTEHFPLTLESARPSHTSQYLCASSDPGQGDQPQHFGDGTRLSIL.

The V and J genes are TRBV5-4 and TRBJ2-3, with D unresolved. The CDR3 runs 12 residues. Germline-derived CDR1 and CDR2 are SGHNT and YYREEE (reference sequence). Trimming cost V 2 bases and J 8 bases, with 9 bases left between them. The CDR3 DNA sequence: TGTGCCAGCAGCTTTGGACCCGGTACGCAGTATTTT. Translated, it gives CASSFGPGTQYF.

This clone appeared a single time. The gene calls are TRBV6-6 and TRBJ2-1; 10 bases agree with TRBD2. The germline CDR1 and CDR2 sequences are MNHNY and SVGAGI (reference sequence). The CDR3 totals 14 residues. The V gene end was trimmed by 11 bases and the J gene end by 9 bases; junction bases not matched to a gene: 13. This CDR3 reads CASGLAGERGEQFF. CDR3 sequence (DNA): TGTGCCTCCGGCCTAGCGGGAGAGCGAGGTGAGCAGTTCTTC.

The gene calls are TRBV7-8 and TRBJ2-1; TRBD2 is a possible D gene (5 bases). Between the trimmed V and J ends, which lost 5 bases and 0 bases, there was a span of 11 bases. Germline loops: CDR1 SGHVS, CDR2 FQNEAQ. The CDR3 has 15 amino acids. CDR3 DNA sequence: TGTGCCAGCAGCCCGGGAACCCTCTCCTACAATGAGCAGTTCTTC. It specifies CASSPGTLSYNEQFF.